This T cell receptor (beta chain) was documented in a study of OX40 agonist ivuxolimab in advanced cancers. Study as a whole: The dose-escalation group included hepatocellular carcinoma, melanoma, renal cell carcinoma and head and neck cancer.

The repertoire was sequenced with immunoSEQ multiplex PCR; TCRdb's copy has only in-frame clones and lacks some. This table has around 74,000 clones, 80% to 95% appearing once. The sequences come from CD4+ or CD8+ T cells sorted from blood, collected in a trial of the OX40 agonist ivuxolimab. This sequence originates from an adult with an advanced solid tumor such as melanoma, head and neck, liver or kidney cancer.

The CDR3 nucleotides are TGTGCCAGCAGCTTTCCACCTTGGCGCAAGACCGGGGAGCTGTTTTTT. Encoded protein: CASSFPPWRKTGELFF. The chain uses TRBV12-1 and TRBJ2-2. TRBV12-1 is deemed a pseudogene. The CDR3 is made up of 16 amino acids.